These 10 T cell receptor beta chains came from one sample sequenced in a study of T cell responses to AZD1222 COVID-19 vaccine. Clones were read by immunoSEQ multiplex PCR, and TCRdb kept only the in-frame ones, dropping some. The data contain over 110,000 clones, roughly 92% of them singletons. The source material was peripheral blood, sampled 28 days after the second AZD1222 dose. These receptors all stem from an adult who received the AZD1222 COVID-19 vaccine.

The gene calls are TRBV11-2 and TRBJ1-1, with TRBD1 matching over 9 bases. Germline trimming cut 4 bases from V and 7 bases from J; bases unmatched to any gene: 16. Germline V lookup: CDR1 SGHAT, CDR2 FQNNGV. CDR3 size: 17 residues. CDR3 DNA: TGTGCCAGCAGCTCCGCCCCTTATTCAGACAGGGGGGATGAAGCTTTCTTT. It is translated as CASSSAPYSDRGDEAFF.

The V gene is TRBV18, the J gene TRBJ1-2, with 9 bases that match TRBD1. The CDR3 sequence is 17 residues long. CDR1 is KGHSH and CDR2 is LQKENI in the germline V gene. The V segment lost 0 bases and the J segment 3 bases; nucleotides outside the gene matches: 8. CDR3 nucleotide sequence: TGTGCCAGCTCACCACCACCGACAGGGGGATTTCACTATGGCTACACCTTC. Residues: CASSPPPTGGFHYGYTF.

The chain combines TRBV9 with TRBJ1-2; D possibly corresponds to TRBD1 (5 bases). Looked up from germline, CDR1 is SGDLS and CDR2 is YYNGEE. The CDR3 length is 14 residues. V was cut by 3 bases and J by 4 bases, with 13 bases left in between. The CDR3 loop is CASSAPDGGYGYTF. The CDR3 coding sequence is TGTGCCAGCAGCGCCCCGGACGGGGGCTATGGCTACACCTTC. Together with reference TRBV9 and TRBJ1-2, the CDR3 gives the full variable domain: DSGVTQTPKHLITATGQRVTLRCSPRSGDLSVYWYQQSLDQGLQFLIQYYNGEERAKGNILERFSAQQFPDLHSELNLSSLELGDSALYFCASSAPDGGYGYTFGSGTRLTVV.

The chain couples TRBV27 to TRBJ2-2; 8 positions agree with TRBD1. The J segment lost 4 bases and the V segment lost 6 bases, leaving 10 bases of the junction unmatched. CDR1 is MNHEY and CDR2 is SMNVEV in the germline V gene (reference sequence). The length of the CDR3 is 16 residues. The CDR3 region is CASRRDRLLSTGELFF. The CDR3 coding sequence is TGTGCCAGCAGGCGGGACAGGCTATTGAGCACCGGGGAGCTGTTTTTT.

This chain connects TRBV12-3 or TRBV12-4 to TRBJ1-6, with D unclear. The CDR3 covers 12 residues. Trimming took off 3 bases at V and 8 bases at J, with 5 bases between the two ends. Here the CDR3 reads CASSFSDSPLHF. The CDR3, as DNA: TGTGCCAGCAGTTTCTCGGATTCACCCCTCCACTTT.

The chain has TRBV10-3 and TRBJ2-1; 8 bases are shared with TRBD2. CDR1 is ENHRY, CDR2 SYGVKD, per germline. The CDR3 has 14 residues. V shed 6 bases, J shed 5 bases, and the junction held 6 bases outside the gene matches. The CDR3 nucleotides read TGTGCCATCAGGCCGGGACTAGATAACAATGAGCAGTTCTTC. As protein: CAIRPGLDNNEQFF.

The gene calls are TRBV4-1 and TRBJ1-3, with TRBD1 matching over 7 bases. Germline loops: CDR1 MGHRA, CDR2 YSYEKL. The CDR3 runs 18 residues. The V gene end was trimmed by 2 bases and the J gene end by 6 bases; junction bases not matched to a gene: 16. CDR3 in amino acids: CASSQLGRGRSRENTIYF. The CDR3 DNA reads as TGCGCCAGCAGCCAACTGGGCAGGGGGAGATCTCGTGAAAACACCATATATTTT.

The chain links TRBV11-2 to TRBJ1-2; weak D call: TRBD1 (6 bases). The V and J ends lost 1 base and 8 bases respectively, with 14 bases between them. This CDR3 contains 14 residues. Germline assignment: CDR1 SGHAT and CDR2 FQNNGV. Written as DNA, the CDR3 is TGTGCCAGCAGCTTAGCCCAGGGGCTTGGCGGCTACACCTTC. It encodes CASSLAQGLGGYTF.

CDR3 in amino acids: CASSRPGTGVEQFF. CDR3 sequence (DNA): TGTGCCAGCAGCCGTCCCGGGACAGGGGTGGAGCAGTTCTTC. The chain uses TRBV7-2 and TRBJ2-1; 10 positions match TRBD1. Germline values: CDR1 SGHTA, CDR2 FQGNSA. This CDR3 is built from 14 residues. V shed 5 bases, J shed 10 bases, and the junction held 8 bases outside the gene matches.

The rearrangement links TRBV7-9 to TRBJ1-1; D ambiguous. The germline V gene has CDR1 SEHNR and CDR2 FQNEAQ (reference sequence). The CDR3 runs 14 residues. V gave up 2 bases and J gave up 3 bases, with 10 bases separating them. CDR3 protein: CASSLQMTDTEAFF. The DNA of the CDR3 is TGTGCCAGCAGCTTACAGATGACGGACACTGAAGCTTTCTTT.